These T cell receptor beta chains were read from a single sample in a study of PD-1 blockade in classical Hodgkin lymphoma. Some clones are missing from TCRdb's copy, which holds only in-frame ones; the method was immunoSEQ multiplex PCR. The top ten clones hold 35% to 40% of a sample with about 6,600 clones, approximately 80% of them seen once. Material: peripheral blood mononuclear cells (PBMCs), obtained at baseline. Receptors originate from a human donor with classical Hodgkin lymphoma. Each CDR3 is given with its conserved first and last residue. The D gene is left open where the match is weak. Clone size is given for some rows only: seen once, a few or many times, or a class if the clone is expanded.

v_gene	j_gene	d_gene	abundance	CDR3aa	CDR3nt
TRBV11-3	TRBJ2-2	-	once	CASSPRENTGELFF	TGTGCCAGCAGCCCTCGGGAGAACACCGGGGAGCTGTTTTTT
TRBV5-6	TRBJ1-2	TRBD1	-	CASSLSAGGDYGYTF	TGTGCCAGCAGCTTGTCGGCAGGGGGAGACTATGGCTACACCTTC
TRBV11-2	TRBJ1-2	-	once	CASSSTGQSVGGYTF	TGTGCCAGCAGCTCCACCGGGCAGTCTGTAGGGGGCTACACCTTC
TRBV5-1	TRBJ1-4	-	-	CASRVGANEKLFF	TGCGCCAGCAGGGTGGGTGCTAATGAAAAACTGTTTTTT
TRBV5-5	TRBJ1-6	-	-	CASSRPRAGALHF	TGTGCCAGCAGCCGGCCCCGGGCCGGGGCCCTCCACTTT
TRBV9	TRBJ2-6	TRBD1	-	CASSGKDRTGANVLTF	TGTGCCAGCAGCGGTAAGGACAGGACCGGGGCCAACGTCCTGACTTTC
TRBV27	TRBJ2-7	-	-	CASSLEAGGVYEQYF	TGTGCCAGCAGTTTGGAAGCGGGCGGCGTCTACGAGCAGTACTTC
TRBV6-4	TRBJ1-4	TRBD1	-	CASSPGTGENEKLFF	TGTGCCAGCAGTCCGGGGACAGGGGAGAATGAAAAACTGTTTTTT
TRBV4-1	TRBJ1-5	-	-	CASSQWEETNQPQHF	TGCGCCAGCAGCCAATGGGAAGAAACCAATCAGCCCCAGCATTTT
TRBV4-2	TRBJ2-1	TRBD2	-	CASSQTGLAAYNEQFF	TGTGCCAGCAGCCAGACTGGACTAGCGGCCTACAATGAGCAGTTCTTC
TRBV19	TRBJ1-1	TRBD1	few	CASRDRGISGFTEAFF	TGTGCCAGTAGGGACAGGGGTATCAGCGGGTTCACTGAAGCTTTCTTT
TRBV10-1	TRBJ2-2	-	-	CASSHKSNTGELFF	TGCGCCAGCAGCCATAAGTCGAACACCGGGGAGCTGTTTTTT
TRBV7-3	TRBJ2-3	-	-	CASSLGRTPTDTQYF	TGTGCCAGCAGCTTAGGGCGTACCCCCACAGATACGCAGTATTTT
TRBV25-1	TRBJ2-7	TRBD1	-	CASSEIGGQGRYEQYF	TGTGCCAGCAGTGAAATAGGGGGACAGGGTAGATACGAGCAGTACTTC
TRBV18	TRBJ2-1	-	-	CASSPPGANEQFF	TGTGCCAGCTCACCACCCGGGGCAAATGAGCAGTTCTTC
TRBV19	TRBJ1-2	-	-	CASSIPPDGAEGYTF	TGTGCCAGTAGTATACCCCCTGACGGGGCAGAGGGCTACACCTTC
TRBV10-3	TRBJ2-6	TRBD1	-	CAISGAQGEDSGANVLTF	TGTGCCATCAGCGGGGCACAGGGGGAGGATTCTGGGGCCAACGTCCTGACTTTC
TRBV13	TRBJ2-3	TRBD2	-	CASSLGSGRSSDTQYF	TGTGCCAGCAGCTTAGGTAGCGGGAGGTCTTCAGATACGCAGTATTTT
TRBV28	TRBJ1-1	TRBD1	-	CASRHDRVFNTEAFF	TGTGCCAGCAGACATGACAGGGTGTTTAACACTGAAGCTTTCTTT
TRBV28	TRBJ2-5	-	-	CASSLSRGGNIQETQYF	TGTGCCAGCAGTTTATCCAGAGGCGGGAATATACAAGAGACCCAGTACTTC
TRBV7-9	TRBJ2-7	TRBD2	-	CASSLGSSGPYEQYF	TGTGCCAGCAGCTTAGGATCTAGCGGGCCCTACGAGCAGTACTTC
TRBV9	TRBJ2-3	TRBD1	-	CASSETGDRGITDTQYF	TGTGCCAGCAGCGAGACCGGGGACAGGGGTATTACAGATACGCAGTATTTT
TRBV18	TRBJ1-2	TRBD1	-	CASSPTGSGGYTF	TGTGCCAGCTCACCGACAGGGAGTGGTGGCTACACCTTC
TRBV27	TRBJ1-3	-	-	CASSPGRLSGNTIYF	TGTGCCAGCAGTCCGGGTCGCCTCTCTGGAAACACCATATATTTT
TRBV2	TRBJ2-1	-	-	CASSSRGPKKYNEQFF	TGTGCCAGCAGTTCCAGGGGACCCAAAAAATACAATGAGCAGTTCTTC
TRBV19	TRBJ1-3	-	-	CASSITGPPGNTIYF	TGTGCCAGTAGTATAACCGGGCCGCCTGGAAACACCATATATTTT
TRBV7-8	TRBJ1-5	TRBD1	-	CASSPVTGTATQPQHF	TGTGCCAGCAGCCCCGTCACCGGGACAGCCACTCAGCCCCAGCATTTT
TRBV29-1	TRBJ2-3	-	-	CSVQYTDTQYF	TGCAGCGTCCAATACACAGATACGCAGTATTTT
TRBV6-4	TRBJ2-1	-	-	CASSEGNNEQFF	TGTGCCAGCAGTGAGGGAAATAATGAGCAGTTCTTC
TRBV6-6	TRBJ1-2	-	-	CASTHTVANYGYTF	TGTGCCAGCACCCACACCGTGGCGAACTATGGCTACACCTTC
TRBV4-1	TRBJ2-5	TRBD2	-	CASSQETSGRGETQYF	TGCGCCAGCAGCCAAGAGACTAGCGGGAGAGGGGAGACCCAGTACTTC
TRBV7-9	TRBJ2-7	-	-	CASSSMDSYEQYF	TGTGCCAGCAGCTCGATGGACAGCTACGAGCAGTACTTC
TRBV19	TRBJ2-1	-	-	CASTLYNEQFF	TGTGCCAGTACCCTCTACAATGAGCAGTTCTTC
TRBV7-9	TRBJ1-1	-	-	CASSPRSDRNTEAFF	TGTGCCAGCAGCCCCAGGTCTGACAGAAACACTGAAGCTTTCTTT
TRBV6-5	TRBJ2-3	-	-	CASSSQSGSDTQYF	TGTGCCAGCAGTTCCCAGTCAGGGTCAGATACGCAGTATTTT
TRBV7-2	TRBJ2-3	TRBD2	-	CASSPLAGASTDTQYF	TGTGCCAGCAGCCCCTTAGCGGGAGCTAGCACAGATACGCAGTATTTT
TRBV27	TRBJ2-6	TRBD1	once	CASSRQGDVRGANVLTF	TGTGCCAGCAGTCGACAGGGCGACGTGCGAGGGGCCAACGTCCTGACTTTC
TRBV7-5	TRBJ2-4	-	-	CVRSLDRLTKNIQYF	TGTGTCAGAAGCTTAGACAGACTTACCAAAAACATTCAGTACTTC
TRBV5-4	TRBJ1-1	-	-	CASSLAGGRRNTEAFF	TGTGCCAGCAGCTTGGCCGGGGGGCGGCGGAACACTGAAGCTTTCTTT
TRBV7-4	TRBJ2-7	-	-	CASSSRTSYEQYF	TGTGCCAGCAGCTCTAGGACCTCGTACGAGCAGTACTTC
TRBV27	TRBJ1-5	-	-	CASSPLTGSRPQHF	TGTGCCAGCAGTCCCCTGACAGGTTCAAGGCCCCAGCATTTT
TRBV18	TRBJ2-7	-	once	CASSPSGGPVYEQYF	TGTGCCAGCTCACCATCAGGGGGGCCCGTCTACGAGCAGTACTTC
TRBV27	TRBJ2-4	-	-	CASSSGGGGSIVKNIQYF	TGTGCCAGCAGTTCTGGAGGGGGCGGGAGTATAGTCAAAAACATTCAGTACTTC
TRBV27	TRBJ2-2	-	-	CASSLSILDANTGELFF	TGTGCCAGCAGTTTATCGATACTAGACGCGAACACCGGGGAGCTGTTTTTT
TRBV28	TRBJ1-2	-	-	CASSLTGEGEGHYGYTF	TGTGCCAGCAGTTTAACCGGCGAGGGGGAGGGTCACTATGGCTACACCTTC
TRBV2	TRBJ2-3	TRBD2	-	CASSPLLAGGDTQYF	TGTGCCAGCAGCCCTTTACTAGCCGGGGGGGATACGCAGTATTTT
TRBV5-1	TRBJ2-5	-	-	CASSLVPDYGETQYF	TGCGCCAGCAGCTTGGTCCCGGACTACGGGGAGACCCAGTACTTC
TRBV4-1	TRBJ1-3	-	-	CASSQDSAGGNTIYF	TGCGCCAGCAGCCAAGATTCGGCTGGTGGAAACACCATATATTTT
TRBV27	TRBJ2-2	-	-	CASSFWGAGSLDGELFF	TGTGCCAGCAGTTTCTGGGGTGCAGGATCTCTCGACGGGGAGCTGTTTTTT
TRBV6-1	TRBJ2-2	-	-	CASFSRQPNTGELFF	TGTGCCAGCTTTTCGCGACAGCCGAACACCGGGGAGCTGTTTTTT